A selection of T cell receptor beta chains follows, all from one sample in a study of cytomegalovirus exposure and HLA in healthy donors. The table came from immunoSEQ multiplex PCR; TCRdb's copy has only in-frame clones and leaves some out. The profile shows roughly 150,000 clones, about 85% of them singletons. Sequences were obtained from PBMCs. The receptors shown here come from a boy between 2 and 10 years old in good health and CMV-seronegative. Both conserved end residues are part of each CDR3. The D gene is left open where the match is weak. Clone size is given for some rows only: seen once, a few or many times, or a class if the clone is expanded.

d_gene,j_gene,abundance,v_gene,CDR3aa,CDR3nt
NA,TRBJ1-5,once,TRBV29-1,CSVSRHNQPQHF,TGCAGCGTTAGCAGACACAATCAGCCCCAGCATTTT
TRBD1,TRBJ1-1,NA,TRBV28,CASSTRTGGHAYTEAFF,TGTGCCAGTTCGACCCGGACAGGGGGACACGCGTACACTGAAGCTTTCTTT
TRBD1,TRBJ2-2,NA,TRBV25-1,CASSATTGQIGELFF,TGTGCCAGCAGTGCGACGACAGGGCAAATCGGGGAGCTGTTTTTT
TRBD1,TRBJ1-2,NA,TRBV14,CASSQGNRGAGNGYTF,TGTGCCAGCAGCCAAGGGAACAGGGGGGCCGGGAATGGCTACACCTTC
NA,TRBJ2-7,NA,TRBV6-5,CASSYQGLEQYF,TGTGCCAGCAGTTACCAGGGTCTCGAGCAGTACTTC
NA,TRBJ2-7,NA,TRBV5-1,CASMDGIYEQYF,TGCGCCAGCATGGACGGGATTTACGAGCAGTACTTC
TRBD2,TRBJ2-2,NA,TRBV5-4,CASSPSTSGGAGELFF,TGTGCCAGCAGCCCGTCGACTAGCGGGGGGGCCGGGGAGCTGTTTTTT
TRBD2,TRBJ2-2,once,TRBV9,CASSVGQAGGRSGELFF,TGTGCCAGCAGCGTAGGTCAAGCGGGGGGGCGCTCCGGGGAGCTGTTTTTT
NA,TRBJ2-2,NA,TRBV5-1,CASNQRTGELFF,TGCGCCAGCAACCAGAGGACCGGGGAGCTGTTTTTT
NA,TRBJ1-4,NA,TRBV7-9,CASRKSQGYLFF,TGTGCCAGCAGAAAATCACAGGGTTATCTGTTTTTT
TRBD1,TRBJ1-2,NA,TRBV9,CASSSGTGADGYTF,TGTGCCAGCAGCTCCGGGACAGGGGCGGATGGCTACACCTTC
NA,TRBJ2-7,NA,TRBV7-9,CASSSAYEQYF,TGTGCCAGCAGCTCAGCCTACGAGCAGTACTTC
TRBD1,TRBJ2-5,NA,TRBV18,CASSPKDRGGETQYF,TGTGCCAGCTCACCAAAAGACAGGGGAGGAGAGACCCAGTACTTC
TRBD1,TRBJ1-3,NA,TRBV29-1,CSVGRSQGNTIYF,TGCAGCGTTGGACGGTCACAGGGGAACACCATATATTTT
TRBD1,TRBJ2-7,NA,TRBV4-3,CASSHQTGASYEQYF,TGCGCCAGCAGCCACCAGACAGGGGCCTCCTACGAGCAGTACTTC
NA,TRBJ1-1,NA,TRBV29-1,CSVGGTREGAFF,TGCAGCGTTGGCGGGACGCGAGAGGGGGCTTTCTTT
NA,TRBJ1-2,NA,TRBV28,CASGRAAYRPSPYGYTF,TGTGCCAGCGGCCGGGCGGCTTACAGGCCCTCCCCCTATGGCTACACCTTC
NA,TRBJ2-1,NA,TRBV29-1,CSAEEGFGNEQFF,TGCAGCGCAGAGGAGGGTTTCGGTAATGAGCAGTTCTTC
NA,TRBJ1-6,NA,TRBV5-1,CASSLDSGNSPLHF,TGCGCCAGCAGCCTGGACAGCGGTAATTCACCCCTCCACTTT
TRBD2,TRBJ2-3,NA,TRBV7-3,CASSLLAGDTDTQYF,TGTGCCAGCAGCCTCCTAGCGGGGGATACAGATACGCAGTATTTT
NA,TRBJ2-1,NA,TRBV7-9,CASIARGFDNEQFF,TGTGCCAGCATTGCGCGGGGTTTTGACAATGAGCAGTTCTTC
NA,TRBJ2-1,NA,TRBV5-4,CASSPGSLNEQFF,TGTGCCAGCAGCCCGGGTAGTCTGAATGAGCAGTTCTTC
TRBD1,TRBJ2-7,NA,TRBV6-8,CASRKQGAYEQYF,TGTGCCAGCAGAAAACAGGGGGCCTACGAGCAGTACTTC
NA,TRBJ1-2,NA,TRBV6-4,CASKPSTASYGYTF,TGTGCCAGCAAACCATCGACAGCCTCCTATGGCTACACCTTC
TRBD1,TRBJ2-5,few,TRBV7-2,CASRPPGGRETQYF,TGTGCCAGCAGACCGCCAGGGGGCCGGGAGACCCAGTACTTC
NA,TRBJ1-1,NA,TRBV27,CASSSGLYTEAFF,TGTGCCAGCAGTTCGGGACTTTACACTGAAGCTTTCTTT
NA,TRBJ2-7,once,TRBV14,CASSLSRVHEQYF,TGTGCCAGCAGCCTAAGCAGGGTCCACGAGCAGTACTTC
NA,TRBJ2-3,NA,TRBV6-1,CASNDRSTDTQYF,TGTGCCAGCAACGACAGAAGCACAGATACGCAGTATTTT
NA,TRBJ1-3,NA,TRBV7-2,CASSEGSVLAGNTIYF,TGTGCCAGCAGCGAGGGATCGGTACTGGCTGGAAACACCATATATTTT
NA,TRBJ2-6,NA,TRBV18,CASPVSGANVLTF,TGTGCCAGCCCAGTCTCTGGGGCCAACGTCCTGACTTTC